This T cell receptor (beta chain) was found in a study of cytomegalovirus exposure and HLA in healthy donors. The PCR ran on 60 Vbeta and 13 Jbeta primers. Repertoires were generated with immunoSEQ multiplex PCR, while TCRdb's copy carries only in-frame clones and drops some. The profile shows 110,000 or so clones, approximately 71% of them singletons. Germline lookup yields CDR1 SGHRS and CDR2 YFSETQ. V gave up 4 bases and J gave up 1 base, with 12 bases separating them. The CDR3 length is 14 residues. Specimen: PBMCs. This sequence joins TRBV5-1 and TRBJ2-7; D ambiguous. The sequence derives from a woman between 65 and 79 years old in good health and CMV-seropositive. CDR3 loop: CASSLDGISYEQYF. In nucleotides, the CDR3 is TGCGCCAGCAGCCTGGACGGTATTTCCTACGAGCAGTACTTC.